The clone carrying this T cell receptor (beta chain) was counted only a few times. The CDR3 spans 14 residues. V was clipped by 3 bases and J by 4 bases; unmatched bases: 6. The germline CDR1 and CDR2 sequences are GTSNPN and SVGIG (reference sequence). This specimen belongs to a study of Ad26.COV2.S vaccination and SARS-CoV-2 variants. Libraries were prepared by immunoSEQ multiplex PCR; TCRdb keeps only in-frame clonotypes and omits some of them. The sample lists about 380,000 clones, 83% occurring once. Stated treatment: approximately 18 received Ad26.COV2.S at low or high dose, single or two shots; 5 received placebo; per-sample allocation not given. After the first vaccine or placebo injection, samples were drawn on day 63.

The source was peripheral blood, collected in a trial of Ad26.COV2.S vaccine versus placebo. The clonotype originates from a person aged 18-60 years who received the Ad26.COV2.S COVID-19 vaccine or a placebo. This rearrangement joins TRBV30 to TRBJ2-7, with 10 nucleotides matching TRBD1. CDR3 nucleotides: TGTGCCTGGAGAATCCGGGACAGGGGATACGAGCAGTACTTC. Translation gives CAWRIRDRGYEQYF.